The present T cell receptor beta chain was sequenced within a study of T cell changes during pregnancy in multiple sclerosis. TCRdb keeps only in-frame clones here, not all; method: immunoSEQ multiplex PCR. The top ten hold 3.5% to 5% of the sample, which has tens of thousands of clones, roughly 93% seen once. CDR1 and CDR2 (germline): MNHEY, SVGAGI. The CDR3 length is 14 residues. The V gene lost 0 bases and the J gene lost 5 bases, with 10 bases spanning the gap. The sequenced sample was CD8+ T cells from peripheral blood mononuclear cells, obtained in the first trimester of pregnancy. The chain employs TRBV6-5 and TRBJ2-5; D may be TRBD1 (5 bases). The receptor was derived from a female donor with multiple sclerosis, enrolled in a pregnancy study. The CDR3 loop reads CASSYSSGYETQYF. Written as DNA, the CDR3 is TGTGCCAGCAGTTACTCGTCAGGGTACGAGACCCAGTACTTC.